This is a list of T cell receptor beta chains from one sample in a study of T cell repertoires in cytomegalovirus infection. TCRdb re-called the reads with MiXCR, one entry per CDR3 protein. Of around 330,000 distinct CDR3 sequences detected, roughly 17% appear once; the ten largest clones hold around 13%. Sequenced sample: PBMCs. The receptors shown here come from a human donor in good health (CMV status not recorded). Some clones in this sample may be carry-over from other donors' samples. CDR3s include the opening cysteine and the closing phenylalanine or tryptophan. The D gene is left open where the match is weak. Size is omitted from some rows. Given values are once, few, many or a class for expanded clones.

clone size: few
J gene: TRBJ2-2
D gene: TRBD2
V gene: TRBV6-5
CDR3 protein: CASSYVGPHGEGYTGELFF
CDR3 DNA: TGTGCCAGCAGTTACGTGGGCCCCCATGGGGAGGGCTACACCGGGGAGCTGTTTTTT

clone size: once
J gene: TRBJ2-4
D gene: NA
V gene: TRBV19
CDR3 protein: CASSPPRDRGNIQYF
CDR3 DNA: TGTGCCAGTAGTCCACCACGGGACCGTGGGAACATTCAGTACTTC

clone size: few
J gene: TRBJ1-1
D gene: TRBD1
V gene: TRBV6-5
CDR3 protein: CASSLQGSYTEAFF
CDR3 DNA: TGTGCCAGCAGTCTACAGGGGTCGTACACTGAAGCTTTCTTT

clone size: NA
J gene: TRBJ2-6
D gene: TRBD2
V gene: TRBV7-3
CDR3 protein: CASSLRSLAGGLSGANVLTF
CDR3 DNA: TGTGCCAGCAGCTTACGGTCACTAGCGGGGGGCTTGTCTGGGGCCAACGTCCTGACTTTC

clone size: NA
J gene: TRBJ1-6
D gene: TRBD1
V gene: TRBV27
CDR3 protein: CASSKPPGQGAFAPLHF
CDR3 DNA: TGTGCCAGCAGTAAACCACCGGGACAGGGGGCGTTCGCACCCCTCCACTTT

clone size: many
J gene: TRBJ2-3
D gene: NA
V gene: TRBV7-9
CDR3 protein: CASVTDTQYF
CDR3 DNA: TGTGCCAGCGTTACCGATACGCAGTATTTT

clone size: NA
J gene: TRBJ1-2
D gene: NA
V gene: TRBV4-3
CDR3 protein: CASSQDLSVGYSF
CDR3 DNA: TGCGCCAGCAGCCAAGACTTGTCAGTTGGCTACTCCTTC

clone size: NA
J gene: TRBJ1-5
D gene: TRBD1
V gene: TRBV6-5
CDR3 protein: CASRRTGQGLDQPQHF
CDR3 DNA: TGTGCCAGCAGACGAACCGGACAGGGGTTAGATCAGCCCCAGCATTTT

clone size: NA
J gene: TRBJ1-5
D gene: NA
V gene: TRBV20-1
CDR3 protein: CSAAPHGNAPGNQPQHF
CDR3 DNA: TGCAGTGCTGCCCCCCACGGGAACGCACCGGGCAATCAGCCCCAGCATTTT

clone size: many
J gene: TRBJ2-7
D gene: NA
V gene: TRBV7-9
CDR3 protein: CASSPRSEQYF
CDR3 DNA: TGTGCCAGCAGCCCAAGGAGCGAGCAGTACTTC

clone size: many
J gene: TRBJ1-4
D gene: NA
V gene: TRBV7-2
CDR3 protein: CASSLTEINEKLFF
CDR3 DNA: TGTGCCAGCAGCCTGACAGAGATTAATGAAAAACTGTTTTTT

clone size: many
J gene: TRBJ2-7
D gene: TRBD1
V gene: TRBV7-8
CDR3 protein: CASSLGQGQGEQYF
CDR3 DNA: TGTGCCAGCAGCTTAGGACAGGGCCAGGGAGAGCAGTACTTC

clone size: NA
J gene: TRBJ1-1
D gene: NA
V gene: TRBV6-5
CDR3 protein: CASSYPGEGVGAFF
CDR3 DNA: TGTGCCAGCAGTTACCCCGGGGAGGGTGTCGGAGCTTTCTTT

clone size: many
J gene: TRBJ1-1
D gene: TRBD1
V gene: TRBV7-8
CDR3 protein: CASSFPGGTGALNTEAFF
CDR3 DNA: TGTGCCAGCAGCTTTCCCGGAGGGACAGGGGCCCTGAACACTGAAGCTTTCTTT

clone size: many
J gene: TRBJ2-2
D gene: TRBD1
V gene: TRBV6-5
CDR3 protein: CASSWTGMGTGELFF
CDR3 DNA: TGTGCCAGCAGTTGGACAGGGATGGGCACCGGGGAGCTGTTTTTT

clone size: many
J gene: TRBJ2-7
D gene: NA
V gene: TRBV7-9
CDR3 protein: CASSDHGTTYEQYF
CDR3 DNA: TGTGCCAGCAGCGACCACGGGACCACCTACGAGCAGTACTTC